These 30 T cell receptor beta chains were sequenced from one sample in a study of blood T cells in healthy people across ages. With a J-beta primer mix and a sample-barcoded 5' primer, a second PCR ran about 7 to 12 cycles. TCRdb used MiXCR to reprocess the 5' RACE reads, holding one entry per CDR3 protein. The sample contains some 1.5 million distinct CDR3 sequences, roughly two fifths of which appear only once. The specimen sequenced was blood. The receptors come from a woman aged 18-30 years in good health.

The rearrangement links TRBV4-3 to TRBJ1-2; D gene ambiguous. CDR1 and CDR2 (germline): LGHNA, YSLEER. The CDR3 has 14 residues. V lost 1 base and J 6 bases, leaving 12 bases between the germline ends. The chain's CDR3 is CASSQGGARDGYTF. As DNA, the CDR3 is TGCGCCAGCAGCCAAGGGGGTGCTCGGGATGGCTACACCTTC.

The chain combines TRBV11-1 with TRBJ2-7; D is possibly TRBD1 (6 bases). CDR1 and CDR2 (germline): SGHAT, FQDESV (reference sequence). Trimming stripped 5 bases from V and 3 bases from J, with 11 bases between. CDR3 size: 13 residues. Here the CDR3 DNA reads TGTGCCAGCAGCGAGGGGGTAGTCTACGAGCAGTACTTC. Its protein product is CASSEGVVYEQYF.

The chain links TRBV6-5 to TRBJ2-5; the D is unclear. The CDR3 runs to 14 residues. Trimming removed 9 bases from V and 5 bases from J, with 19 bases in between. Germline CDR1 and CDR2: MNHEY and SVGAGI. The CDR3 sequence: CASYTGPFSETQYF. The CDR3 coding sequence is TGTGCCAGTTATACCGGACCTTTTTCCGAGACCCAGTACTTC.

The V and J genes are TRBV14 and TRBJ2-5; tentative D call: TRBD2 (6 bases). Per germline, CDR1 SGHDN and CDR2 FVKESK. Trimming removed 8 bases from V and 2 bases from J, with 15 bases in between. The CDR3 consists of 14 residues. This chain's CDR3 is CASQKNAGQETQYF. The CDR3 DNA is TGTGCCAGCCAAAAGAACGCGGGACAAGAGACCCAGTACTTC.

J is TRBJ2-4 and V is TRBV20-1, with TRBD1 matching over 10 bases. J lost 15 bases, V lost 5 bases, and 7 bases had no gene match. The CDR3 totals 11 residues. Looked up from germline, CDR1 is DFQATT and CDR2 is SNEGSKA (reference sequence). The CDR3: CSAGGQGVAYF. CDR3 DNA: TGCAGTGCTGGTGGACAGGGGGTGGCGTACTTC.

This clonotype came up a few times. The V call is TRBV7-9, the J call TRBJ2-6; D perhaps matches TRBD1 (5 bases). Germline CDR1 and CDR2: SEHNR and FQNEAQ (reference sequence). The CDR3 loop spans 16 amino acids. Between the trimmed V and J ends, which lost 6 bases and 3 bases, there was a span of 15 bases. The CDR3 spells CASSPGSLGGANVLTF. The CDR3, as DNA: TGTGCCAGCAGTCCAGGGTCCCTTGGTGGGGCCAACGTCCTGACTTTC. Using reference TRBV7-9 and TRBJ2-6 for the parts outside the CDR3, the full variable domain is DTGVSQNPRHKITKRGQNVTFRCDPISEHNRLYWYRQTLGQGPEFLTYFQNEAQLEKSRLLSDRFSAERPKGSFSTLEIQRTEQGDSAMYLCASSPGSLGGANVLTFGAGSRLTVL.

The rearrangement uses TRBV24-1 and TRBJ2-4; tentatively, D is TRBD2 (5 bases). Judging by the DNA end, TRBJ2-7 fits better; the J call may be wrong. Germline V gene sequence: CDR1 KGHDR, CDR2 SFDVKD. This CDR3 region has 13 residues. The CDR3 reads CATGGRTTYEQYF. In DNA form, the CDR3 reads TGTGCCACCGGAGGACGTACGACCTACGAGCAGTACTTC.

The J gene is TRBJ2-1, the V gene TRBV5-1; D uncertain. Germline assignment: CDR1 SGHRS and CDR2 YFSETQ. This CDR3 contains 13 residues. Trimming removed 4 bases at V and 5 bases at J, with 10 bases between. This CDR3 reads CASSVEVNNEQFF. CDR3 nucleotide sequence: TGCGCCAGCAGCGTGGAAGTTAACAATGAGCAGTTCTTC.

The chain links TRBV20-1 to TRBJ2-7; D not resolved. CDR1 and CDR2 (germline): DFQATT, SNEGSKA (reference sequence). V lost 1 base and J lost 0, with 19 bases in between. The CDR3 consists of 17 residues. In DNA form, the CDR3 reads TGCAGTGCTAGAGGGGCCGCCGAGCACTTATCCTCCTACGAGCAGTACTTC. Translating it yields CSARGAAEHLSSYEQYF.

The V and J genes are TRBV20-1 and TRBJ1-1; 8 nucleotides match TRBD1. The V gene end was trimmed by 5 bases and the J gene end by 0 bases; junction bases not matched to a gene: 5. The CDR3 covers 14 residues. Germline-derived CDR1 and CDR2 are DFQATT and SNEGSKA (reference sequence). In DNA, the CDR3 is TGCAGTGCTTTCCGGACAGGGTTGAACACTGAAGCTTTCTTT. Encoded protein: CSAFRTGLNTEAFF.

The V call is TRBV7-2, the J call TRBJ1-5; 7 bases align to TRBD1. Per the germline V gene, CDR1 is SGHTA and CDR2 is FQGNSA. This CDR3 spans 15 amino acids. V lost 5 bases, J lost 3 bases, and 7 bases stayed unmatched. Here the CDR3 reads CASSQGVGTNQPQHF. CDR3 DNA sequence: TGTGCCAGCAGCCAGGGGGTGGGGACCAATCAGCCCCAGCATTTT.

This chain connects TRBV27 to TRBJ1-5; TRBD1 agrees at 7 bases. Germline V gives CDR1 MNHEY, CDR2 SMNVEV (reference sequence). V lost 10 bases and J lost 3; bases outside the gene matches: 3. The CDR3 length is 12 residues. CDR3 in DNA: TGTGCCACGGGACAGTTCAATCAGCCCCAGCATTTT. Translated: CATGQFNQPQHF.

This clonotype occurred a few times. CDR3 in DNA: TGTGCCAGCAGCCATTGGCGGGGGAGCACAGATACGCAGTATTTT. Protein: CASSHWRGSTDTQYF. V usage is TRBV3-1 and J usage is TRBJ2-3; TRBD2 matches 7 bases. The junction had 3 bases not matched to a gene; V was cut back by 3 bases and J by 0 bases. Germline assignment: CDR1 LGHDT and CDR2 YNNKEL (reference sequence). This CDR3 is built from 15 residues.

This clonotype was counted a few times. The chain combines TRBV29-1 with TRBJ2-5; D perhaps matches TRBD1 (6 bases). The CDR3 length is 15 residues. The ends were cut back, 4 bases at V and 0 bases at J, with 15 bases in the middle. The germline gives CDR1 SQVTM, CDR2 ANQGSEA. DNA of the CDR3: TGCAGCGTTGCCCCAGGGGTTACGTACCAAGAGACCCAGTACTTC. Translating gives CSVAPGVTYQETQYF.

The J gene is TRBJ1-6, the V gene TRBV6-6, with no clear D. The germline V gene encodes CDR1 MNHNY and CDR2 SVGAGI (reference sequence). Trimming stripped 7 bases from V and 5 bases from J, with 18 bases between. The CDR3 loop spans 16 amino acids. CDR3 loop: CASTGFVGRNNSPLHF. Written as DNA, the CDR3 is TGTGCCAGCACGGGTTTCGTCGGACGGAATAATTCACCCCTCCACTTT.

This chain links TRBV6-2 or TRBV6-3 with TRBJ2-5; no clear D. Germline CDR1 and CDR2: MNHEY and SVGEGT. The CDR3 is 15 residues long. The germline V and J ends were trimmed by 0 bases and 0 bases, with 8 bases remaining between them. CDR3 protein: CASSYSTADQETQYF. CDR3 bases: TGTGCCAGCAGTTACTCGACGGCAGACCAAGAGACCCAGTACTTC.

The CDR3 is CASSSHQGGQETQYF. The CDR3 DNA is TGTGCCAGCAGCTCACACCAGGGGGGCCAAGAGACCCAGTACTTC. The chain recombines TRBV7-2 with TRBJ2-5, with D tentatively TRBD1 (7 bases). CDR1 is SGHTA and CDR2 is FQGNSA in the germline V gene. V lost 4 bases, J lost 1 base, and 13 bases lay in between. The CDR3 has 15 amino acids.

A single count supports this clonotype. Germline and junction disagree at one end, which may indicate a read error. The chain links TRBV6-5 to TRBJ2-1, with D possibly being TRBD2 (6 bases). Per germline, CDR1 MNHEY and CDR2 SVGAGI. This CDR3 has 15 amino acids. CDR3 DNA sequence: TGTGCCAGCAGTTACTCTGGGGGGACCTACAATGAGCGGTTCTTC. Protein sequence: CASSYSGGTYNERFF.

This chain links TRBV6-2 or TRBV6-3 with TRBJ2-1, with 12 bases fitting TRBD2. V was clipped by 5 bases and J by 1 base; unmatched bases: 3. Germline CDR1 MNHEY, CDR2 SVGEGT. The CDR3 sequence is 16 residues long. This CDR3 is CASSTGTSGSYNEQFF. CDR3 bases: TGTGCCAGCAGTACCGGGACTAGCGGGTCCTACAATGAGCAGTTCTTC.

The gene calls are TRBV29-1 and TRBJ2-1; D possibly corresponds to TRBD2 (5 bases). Per the germline V gene, CDR1 is SQVTM and CDR2 is ANQGSEA. V lost 2 bases and J lost 6, with 17 bases in between. This CDR3 is built from 15 residues. The chain's CDR3 is CSVESGSFKVNEQFF. The CDR3 DNA sequence: TGCAGCGTTGAAAGCGGCAGTTTTAAGGTCAATGAGCAGTTCTTC.

This clonotype came up a few times. The chain couples TRBV7-3 to TRBJ2-3, with 11 bases fitting TRBD2. The CDR3 loop spans 18 amino acids. CDR1 and CDR2 (germline): SGHTA, FQGTGA. Trimming at V came to 1 base and at J to 3 bases, leaving 9 bases not matched to a gene. This CDR3 is CASSLMGLTSGITDTQYF. The CDR3 DNA follows: TGTGCCAGCAGCTTAATGGGTTTGACTAGCGGGATTACAGATACGCAGTATTTT.

CDR3 DNA: TGTGCCAGCAGCCAAGAGGTCTCACACGAGACCCAGTTCTTC. Protein: CASSQEVSHETQFF. The chain uses TRBV4-2 and TRBJ2-1; D gene ambiguous. CDR3 size: 14 residues. V dropped 0 bases and J dropped 13 bases, with 16 bases sitting between them. Germline V gives CDR1 LGHNA, CDR2 YNFKEQ.

V is TRBV7-2 and J is TRBJ2-1; 10 positions agree with TRBD2. V lost 10 bases and J lost 10; bases outside the gene matches: 16. Germline assignment: CDR1 SGHTA and CDR2 FQGNSA. The CDR3 contains 15 residues. CDR3 in amino acids: CATSPSGRGYYEQFF. CDR3 nucleotide sequence: TGTGCCACCTCCCCCAGCGGGAGGGGGTACTACGAGCAGTTCTTC.

The rearrangement links TRBV5-1 to TRBJ2-1, with 13 positions matching TRBD2. The CDR3 has 16 amino acids. Germline V gene data show CDR1 as SGHRS and CDR2 as YFSETQ. V lost 5 bases to trimming and J lost 10 bases; unmatched junction nucleotides: 12. This CDR3 reads CASRHTSGGALKEQFF. CDR3 coding DNA: TGCGCCAGCAGACACACTAGCGGGGGGGCATTGAAGGAGCAGTTCTTC.

The V call is TRBV20-1, the J call TRBJ1-2; TRBD1 aligns across 7 bases. V lost 6 bases and J lost 4; bases outside the gene matches: 5. CDR1 DFQATT and CDR2 SNEGSKA come from the germline V gene (reference sequence). The CDR3 covers 12 residues. CDR3 sequence reads: CSARGGGYGYTF. The CDR3 DNA follows: TGCAGTGCCAGGGGGGGCGGCTATGGCTACACCTTC.

The V and J genes are TRBV29-1 and TRBJ1-2; 9 bases map to TRBD1. V gave up 6 bases and J gave up 3 bases; unmatched junction bases: 5. The germline V gene encodes CDR1 SQVTM and CDR2 ANQGSEA. The CDR3 is 13 residues long. CDR3 in amino acids: CSVGTGQDYGYTF. In nucleotides, the CDR3 is TGCAGCGTGGGGACAGGGCAGGACTATGGCTACACCTTC.

The chain carries TRBV4-3 and TRBJ2-1; the match to TRBD2 covers 7 bases. This CDR3 contains 13 residues. The ends lost 1 base at V and 9 bases at J; junction bases unmatched: 3. The germline gives CDR1 LGHNA, CDR2 YSLEER. As DNA, the CDR3 is TGCGCCAGCAGCCAAGTTGCTAGCGGTGAGCAGTTCTTC. Residues: CASSQVASGEQFF.

This clonotype was seen at least ten times. The junction does not match germline at one end; this may be a read error. The V gene is TRBV7-9, the J gene TRBJ2-3; the D is unclear. The germline CDR1 and CDR2 sequences are SEHNR and FQNEAQ (reference sequence). This CDR3 is 15 amino acids long. The CDR3 is CASSSVGGSTDTQYF. The CDR3 DNA follows: TGCGCCAGCAGCTCCGTTGGTGGTAGCACAGATACGCAGTATTTT. Looking up the rest from reference TRBV7-9 and TRBJ2-3 gives the full variable domain: DTGVSQNPRHKITKRGQNVTFRCDPISEHNRLYWYRQTLGQGPEFLTYFQNEAQLEKSRLLSDRFSAERPKGSFSTLEIQRTEQGDSAMYLCASSSVGGSTDTQYFGPGTRLTVL.

The gene calls are TRBV10-3 and TRBJ2-3; D unclear. The CDR3 loop spans 14 amino acids. Deletions cut 3 bases from V and 3 bases from J, with 10 bases between. From germline, CDR1 is ENHRY and CDR2 SYGVKD. As DNA, the CDR3 is TGTGCCATCAGTGATCCACGGCGGACAGATACGCAGTATTTT. Its protein product is CAISDPRRTDTQYF.

The chain joins TRBV20-1 to TRBJ2-7; 9 bases are a match to TRBD2. The CDR3 runs 12 residues. J was trimmed by 5 bases and V by 8 bases; bases with no gene match: 7. CDR1 DFQATT and CDR2 SNEGSKA come from the germline V gene (reference sequence). CDR3 DNA: TGCAGTACGGGACTAGCTTTCCACGAGCAGTACTTC. Its protein is CSTGLAFHEQYF.